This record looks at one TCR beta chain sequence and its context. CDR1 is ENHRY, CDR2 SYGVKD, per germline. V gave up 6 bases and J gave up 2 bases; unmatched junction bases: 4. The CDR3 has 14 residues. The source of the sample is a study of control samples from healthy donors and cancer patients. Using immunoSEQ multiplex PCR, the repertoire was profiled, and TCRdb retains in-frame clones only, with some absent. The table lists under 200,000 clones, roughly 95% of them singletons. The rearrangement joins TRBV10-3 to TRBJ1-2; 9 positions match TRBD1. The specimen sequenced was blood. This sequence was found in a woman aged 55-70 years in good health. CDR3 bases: TGTGCCATCAGCCGGGACAGGGACAACTATGGCTACACCTTC. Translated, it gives CAISRDRDNYGYTF.